A selection of T cell receptor beta chains follows, all from one sample in a study of vaccination and CD4 T cells after COVID-19. Via MiXCR, TCRdb re-called the PCR reads, giving one row per CDR3 protein. Among 25,000 to 30,000 distinct CDR3 sequences listed, under 65% were seen once. The sequenced sample was CD4+ T cells from blood, obtained about 7 months after SARS-CoV-2 vaccination. The origin of the receptors is a human donor who had recovered from COVID-19. Each CDR3 is given with its conserved first and last residue. The D gene is left open where the match is weak. Clone size, where shown, is once, few, many, or a class for clones that have expanded.

j_gene | d_gene | v_gene | abundance | CDR3nt | CDR3aa
TRBJ1-6 | TRBD1 | TRBV7-6 | - | TGTGCCAGCAGCTTAGACCCCTTTGGGGGGACAGGGGGCATGGTCTATAATTCACCCCTCCACTTT | CASSLDPFGGTGGMVYNSPLHF
TRBJ1-2 | - | TRBV27 | - | TGTGCCAGCAGTTTGGGGGTGAACTATGGCTACACCTTC | CASSLGVNYGYTF
TRBJ1-5 | TRBD1 | TRBV19 | medium-sized | TGTGCCAGTAAGACGAGACAGGGGAACTATAGCAATCAGCCCCAGCATTTT | CASKTRQGNYSNQPQHF
TRBJ2-3 | TRBD2 | TRBV6-5 | - | TGTGCCAGCAGTTGGCGGGAGAGCAAAGATACGCAGTATTTT | CASSWRESKDTQYF
TRBJ2-3 | TRBD2 | TRBV18 | - | TGTGCCAGCTCAGGAACTAGCGGACACACAGATACGCAGTATTTT | CASSGTSGHTDTQYF
TRBJ1-2 | - | TRBV27 | - | TGTGCCAGCAGTTTAAGCAGGGTTTCTGGCTACACCTTC | CASSLSRVSGYTF
TRBJ1-1 | - | TRBV5-4 | - | TGTGCCAGCAGCCCCTACGTCACAGGGAGGACTGAAGCTTTCTTT | CASSPYVTGRTEAFF
TRBJ2-2 | - | TRBV20-1 | few | TGCAGTGCCCAGCGGAACACCGGGGAGCTGTTTTTT | CSAQRNTGELFF
TRBJ1-4 | - | TRBV20-1 | - | TGCAGTGCACCTCACAGCGCAACTAATGAAAAACTGTTTTTT | CSAPHSATNEKLFF
TRBJ1-5 | - | TRBV28 | - | TGTGCCAGCAGTTTATTACAGGGAGATGATCAGCCCCAGCATTTT | CASSLLQGDDQPQHF
TRBJ1-5 | TRBD1 | TRBV2 | - | TGTGCCACCAGAGGACAGGGGGCAAGGCAGCCCCAGCATTTT | CATRGQGARQPQHF